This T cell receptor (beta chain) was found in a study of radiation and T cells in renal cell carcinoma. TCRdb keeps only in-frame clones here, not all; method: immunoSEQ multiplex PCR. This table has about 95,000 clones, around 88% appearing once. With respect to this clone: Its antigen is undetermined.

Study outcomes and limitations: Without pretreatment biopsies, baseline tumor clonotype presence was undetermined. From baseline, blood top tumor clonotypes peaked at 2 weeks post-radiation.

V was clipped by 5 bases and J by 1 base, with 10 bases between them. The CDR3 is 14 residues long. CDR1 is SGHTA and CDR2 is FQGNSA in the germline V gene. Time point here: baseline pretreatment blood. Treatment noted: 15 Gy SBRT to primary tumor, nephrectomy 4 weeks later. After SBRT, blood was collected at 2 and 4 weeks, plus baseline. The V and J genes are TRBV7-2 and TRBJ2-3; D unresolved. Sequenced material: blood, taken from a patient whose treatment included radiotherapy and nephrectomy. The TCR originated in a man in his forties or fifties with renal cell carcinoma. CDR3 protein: CASSIPPGTDTQYF. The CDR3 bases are TGTGCCAGCAGCATACCGCCGGGCACAGATACGCAGTATTTT. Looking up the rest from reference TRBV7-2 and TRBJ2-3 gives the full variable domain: GAGVSQSPSNKVTEKGKDVELRCDPISGHTALYWYRQSLGQGLEFLIYFQGNSAPDKSGLPSDRFSAERTGGSVSTLTIQRTQQEDSAVYLCASSIPPGTDTQYFGPGTRLTVL.